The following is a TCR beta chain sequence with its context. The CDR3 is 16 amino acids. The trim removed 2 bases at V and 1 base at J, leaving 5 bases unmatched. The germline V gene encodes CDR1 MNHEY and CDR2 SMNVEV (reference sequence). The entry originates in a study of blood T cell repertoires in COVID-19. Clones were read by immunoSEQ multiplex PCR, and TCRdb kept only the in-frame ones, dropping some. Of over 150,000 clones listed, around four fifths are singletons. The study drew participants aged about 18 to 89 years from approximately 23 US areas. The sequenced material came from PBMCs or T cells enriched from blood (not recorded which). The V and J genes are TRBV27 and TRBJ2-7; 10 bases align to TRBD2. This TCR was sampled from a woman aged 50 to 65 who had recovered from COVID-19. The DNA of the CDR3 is TGTGCCAGCAGTTTAGCTAGCGGGGGTTTATCCTACGAGCAGTACTTC. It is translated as CASSLASGGLSYEQYF.